The rows below give T cell receptor beta chains drawn from one sample of a study of regulatory T cells in long-lasting Graves disease. In TCRdb, the multiplex PCR reads were re-called with MiXCR into one record per CDR3 protein. This sample has some 340,000 distinct CDR3 sequences, with roughly 20% found just once. The material was peripheral blood mononuclear cells (PBMCs), obtained when the disease was refractory, from a patient treated with antithyroid drugs. These TCRs come from a woman aged 40 to 49 with Graves disease. The CDR3 runs from the conserved cysteine through the conserved F or W. The order of the fields is V gene, J gene, clone size, CDR3 length, D gene, CDR3 protein, CDR3 DNA. A D gene is named only where the DNA matches it firmly. Clone size is not always given. Where it is, it says once, few, many or a class for expanded clones.

TRBV11-2	TRBJ2-3	.	14	TRBD2	CASSLGSGDDTQYF	TGTGCCAGCAGCTTGGGTAGCGGGGACGATACGCAGTATTTT
TRBV27	TRBJ2-1	.	13	.	CASSSNRGDEQFF	TGTGCCAGCAGCAGTAATAGAGGTGATGAGCAGTTCTTC
TRBV11-2	TRBJ2-5	many	15	.	CASSLGVGSGGTQYF	TGTGCCAGCAGCTTAGGAGTCGGATCCGGGGGGACCCAGTACTTC
TRBV6-1	TRBJ1-1	many	13	.	CASRIEGSTEAFF	TGTGCCAGCAGAATCGAGGGTAGCACTGAAGCTTTCTTT
TRBV28	TRBJ2-7	.	16	.	CASSQSPGPYLDEQYF	TGTGCCAGCAGCCAGTCCCCGGGGCCTTATCTCGACGAGCAGTACTTC
TRBV3-1	TRBJ1-2	.	13	TRBD1	CASSTLTGDGYTF	TGTGCCAGCAGCACCCTGACAGGGGACGGCTACACCTTC
TRBV12-5	TRBJ2-1	.	18	TRBD2	CASGFRTSGSASYNEQFF	TGTGCTAGTGGTTTCAGGACGAGCGGGAGTGCTTCCTACAATGAGCAGTTCTTC
TRBV20-1	TRBJ1-4	many	14	.	CSAGTFLAYEKLFF	TGCAGTGCTGGAACTTTTCTTGCCTATGAAAAACTGTTTTTT
TRBV5-1	TRBJ1-3	.	14	TRBD1	CASSPGGTGNTIYF	TGCGCCAGCAGCCCAGGGGGTACTGGAAACACCATATATTTT
TRBV20-1	TRBJ2-5	many	11	.	CSASYEGTQYF	TGCAGTGCTTCCTATGAGGGGACCCAGTACTTC
TRBV6-1	TRBJ2-7	.	13	TRBD1	CASRSPGGGEQYF	TGTGCCAGCAGATCCCCAGGGGGTGGGGAGCAGTACTTC
TRBV19	TRBJ1-5	.	15	TRBD1	CAISQGPWSNQPQHF	TGTGCCATATCACAGGGGCCGTGGAGCAATCAGCCCCAGCATTTT
TRBV5-1	TRBJ2-7	once	15	.	CASSLGTVVVQEQYF	TGCGCCAGCAGCTTGGGTACGGTTGTGGTCCAAGAGCAGTACTTC
TRBV19	TRBJ1-5	.	15	TRBD1	CASCTIEQGNQPQHF	TGTGCCAGTTGTACGATCGAACAGGGGAATCAGCCCCAGCATTTT
TRBV28	TRBJ2-3	.	17	TRBD1	CASSPIGTGWGTDTQYF	TGTGCCAGCAGCCCTATCGGGACAGGATGGGGCACAGATACGCAGTATTTT
TRBV28	TRBJ1-1	many	14	.	CASSLSNEYTEAFF	TGTGCCAGCAGCCTATCAAATGAGTACACTGAAGCTTTCTTT
TRBV12-3/TRBV12-4	TRBJ2-7	many	13	.	CASSYGANYEQYF	TGTGCCAGCAGTTACGGGGCCAACTACGAGCAGTACTTC
TRBV5-6	TRBJ2-7	few	14	.	CASSFVGLTYEQYF	TGTGCCAGCAGCTTTGTGGGTTTGACTTACGAGCAGTACTTC
TRBV27	TRBJ2-1	once	19	TRBD2	CASSFPLRLAGGLYNEQFF	TGTGCCAGCAGTTTCCCCCTCCGACTAGCGGGAGGGCTTTACAATGAGCAGTTCTTC
TRBV6-1	TRBJ2-1	.	14	TRBD1	CASSRTGTDDEQFF	TGTGCCAGCAGTCGGACAGGGACGGATGATGAGCAGTTCTTC
TRBV6-5	TRBJ2-7	many	15	TRBD2	CASSYSAGDQYEQYF	TGTGCCAGCAGTTACTCCGCGGGAGATCAGTACGAGCAGTACTTC
TRBV3-1	TRBJ1-5	few	15	.	CASSQDPGGNQPQHF	TGTGCCAGCAGCCAAGACCCAGGGGGCAATCAGCCCCAGCATTTT
TRBV7-9	TRBJ1-5	.	13	.	CASSFGYNQPQHF	TGTGCCAGCAGCTTCGGATACAATCAGCCCCAGCATTTT
TRBV5-1	TRBJ2-1	.	14	.	CASSFLPGNNEQFF	TGCGCCAGCAGCTTCCTCCCGGGCAATAATGAGCAGTTCTTC
TRBV28	TRBJ1-5	many	15	.	CASSPRTSSNQPQHF	TGTGCCAGCAGTCCCAGGACAAGTAGCAATCAGCCCCAGCATTTT
TRBV20-1	TRBJ2-5	many	17	TRBD2	CSATRLGLAGEEETQYF	TGCAGTGCTACCCGATTGGGACTAGCGGGAGAGGAGGAGACCCAGTACTTC
TRBV7-9	TRBJ1-6	few	14	.	CASSLGGPDSPLHF	TGTGCCAGCAGCTTGGGGGGGCCAGATTCACCCCTCCACTTT
TRBV20-1	TRBJ2-7	few	15	TRBD2	CSARDLRLAGYEQYF	TGCAGTGCTAGAGATCTGAGACTAGCGGGCTACGAGCAGTACTTC
TRBV27	TRBJ2-1	many	17	TRBD1	CASRGTGGAGTYNEQFF	TGTGCCAGCAGGGGGACAGGGGGCGCTGGGACCTACAATGAGCAGTTCTTC
TRBV28	TRBJ2-3	few	15	.	CASSPGTVSTDTQYF	TGTGCCAGCAGTCCTGGGACGGTTAGCACAGATACGCAGTATTTT
TRBV6-5	TRBJ2-7	many	15	.	CASSYGTVSSYEQYF	TGTGCCAGCAGTTACGGGACGGTTAGCTCCTACGAGCAGTACTTC
TRBV27	TRBJ2-3	.	15	TRBD2	CASSVAGGTTDTQYF	TGTGCCAGCAGTGTAGCGGGAGGGACCACAGATACGCAGTATTTT
TRBV27	TRBJ1-5	few	16	TRBD1	CASSPGTGLSREPQHF	TGTGCCAGCAGCCCCGGGACAGGACTTTCCAGGGAGCCCCAGCATTTT
TRBV6-1	TRBJ2-7	few	15	.	CASSEGGHSTYEQYF	TGTGCCAGCAGTGAAGGCGGGCACAGTACCTACGAGCAGTACTTC
TRBV12-3/TRBV12-4	TRBJ2-7	many	14	.	CASSSSAPGFEQYF	TGTGCCAGCAGCTCCAGCGCCCCGGGGTTCGAGCAGTACTTC
TRBV3-1	TRBJ2-2	many	15	.	CASSPTGRDTGELFF	TGTGCCAGCAGCCCTACAGGGCGGGACACCGGGGAGCTGTTTTTT
TRBV5-6	TRBJ2-7	.	12	.	CASSLEDYEQYF	TGTGCCAGCAGCTTGGAGGACTACGAGCAGTACTTC
TRBV2	TRBJ2-7	many	14	.	CASSPRVTSYEQYF	TGTGCCAGCAGTCCTCGCGTCACATCCTACGAGCAGTACTTC
TRBV5-4	TRBJ2-5	.	13	.	CASSLRDSETQYF	TGTGCCAGCAGTCTGAGGGACTCTGAGACCCAGTACTTC
TRBV28	TRBJ2-7	many	16	TRBD2	CASSSLPGLDSYEQYF	TGTGCCAGCAGTTCCCTCCCGGGACTAGACTCCTACGAGCAGTACTTC
TRBV19	TRBJ1-1	many	13	.	CASSITLNTEAFF	TGTGCCAGTAGTATTACCTTGAACACTGAAGCTTTCTTT
TRBV19	TRBJ2-2	.	11	.	CASIRAGELFF	TGTGCCAGTATCCGGGCCGGGGAGCTGTTTTTT
TRBV28	TRBJ1-4	many	14	.	CAITRGGTNEKLFF	TGTGCCATCACCAGGGGAGGAACTAATGAAAAACTGTTTTTT
TRBV28	TRBJ2-7	many	18	TRBD2	CASSLFMDGGGVPYEQYF	TGTGCCAGCAGTTTATTTATGGATGGGGGAGGGGTCCCCTACGAGCAGTACTTC
TRBV6-1	TRBJ2-7	.	14	.	CASTKGWGAYEQYF	TGTGCCAGCACCAAGGGGTGGGGGGCCTACGAGCAGTACTTC
TRBV12-3/TRBV12-4	TRBJ1-6	few	13	TRBD1	CASSFQTGMPLHF	TGTGCCAGCAGTTTCCAGACAGGGATGCCCCTCCACTTT
TRBV5-1	TRBJ2-3	.	16	TRBD1	CASRGTQGARTDTQYF	TGCGCCAGCAGAGGAACACAGGGGGCTCGCACAGATACGCAGTATTTT
TRBV30	TRBJ2-7	.	14	.	CAWSVPGPSYEQYF	TGTGCCTGGAGTGTACCGGGGCCCTCCTACGAGCAGTACTTC
TRBV6-5	TRBJ2-1	.	17	TRBD2	CASSYRRLAGTYNEQFF	TGTGCCAGCAGTTACCGGAGGCTAGCGGGAACGTACAATGAGCAGTTCTTC
TRBV6-1	TRBJ2-3	few	15	.	CASSPRGRDTDTQYF	TGTGCCAGCAGTCCGCGAGGTAGGGACACAGATACGCAGTATTTT
TRBV4-2	TRBJ1-1	.	17	TRBD1	CASSPGKQGARDAEAFF	TGTGCCAGCAGCCCCGGAAAACAGGGGGCCAGGGACGCTGAAGCTTTCTTT
TRBV18	TRBJ1-4	.	14	.	CASSPTELNEKLFF	TGTGCCAGCTCACCGACAGAACTTAATGAAAAACTGTTTTTT
TRBV28	TRBJ1-2	many	14	.	CASSFDGSVYGYTF	TGTGCCAGCAGTTTCGATGGGTCGGTCTATGGCTACACCTTC
TRBV12-3/TRBV12-4	TRBJ2-1	.	16	TRBD2	CASSSPRLAGLGEQLF	TGTGCCAGCAGTTCACCGAGACTAGCGGGACTTGGTGAGCAGCTCTTC
TRBV7-3	TRBJ2-2	few	14	.	CASSRIRGTGELFF	TGTGCCAGCAGCCGCATTCGGGGTACCGGGGAGCTGTTTTTT
TRBV7-2	TRBJ2-1	few	17	TRBD2	CASSSNREGLPYNEQFF	TGTGCCAGCAGCTCGAACCGCGAGGGACTACCGTACAATGAGCAGTTCTTC
TRBV2	TRBJ2-1	many	15	TRBD2	CASSGGGRVRDEQFF	TGTGCCAGCAGTGGTGGAGGGAGGGTCAGGGATGAGCAGTTCTTC
TRBV28	TRBJ2-2	.	15	.	CASSLRGHYTRELFF	TGTGCCAGCAGTTTACGAGGACATTACACCCGGGAGCTGTTTTTT
TRBV9	TRBJ1-2	few	13	.	CASSKGANYGYTF	TGTGCCAGCAGCAAAGGCGCTAACTATGGCTACACCTTC
TRBV28	TRBJ2-7	many	15	.	CASSPGGLSPYEQYF	TGTGCCAGCAGTCCAGGGGGACTGTCCCCCTACGAGCAGTACTTC